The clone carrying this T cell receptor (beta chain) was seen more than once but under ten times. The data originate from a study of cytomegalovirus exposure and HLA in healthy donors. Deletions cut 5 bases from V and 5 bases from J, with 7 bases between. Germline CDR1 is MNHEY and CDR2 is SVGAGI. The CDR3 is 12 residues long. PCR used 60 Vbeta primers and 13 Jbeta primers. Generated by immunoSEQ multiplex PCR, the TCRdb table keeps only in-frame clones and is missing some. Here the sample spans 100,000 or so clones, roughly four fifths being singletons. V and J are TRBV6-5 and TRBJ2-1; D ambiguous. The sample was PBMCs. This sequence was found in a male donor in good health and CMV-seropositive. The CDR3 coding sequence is TGTGCCAGCAGTGCGCTTAACAATGAGCAGTTCTTC. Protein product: CASSALNNEQFF.